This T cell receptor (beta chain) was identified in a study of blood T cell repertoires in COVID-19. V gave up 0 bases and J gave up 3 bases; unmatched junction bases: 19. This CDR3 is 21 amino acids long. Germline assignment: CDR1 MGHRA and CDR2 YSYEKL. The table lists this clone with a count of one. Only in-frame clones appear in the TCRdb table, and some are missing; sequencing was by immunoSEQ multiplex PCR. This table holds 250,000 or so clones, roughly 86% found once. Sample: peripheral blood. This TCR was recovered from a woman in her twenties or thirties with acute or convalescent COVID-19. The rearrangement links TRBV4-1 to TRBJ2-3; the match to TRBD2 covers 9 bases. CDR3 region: CASSQDQKAAGGRWITDTQYF. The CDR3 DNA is TGCGCCAGCAGCCAAGACCAGAAGGCGGCGGGAGGGCGATGGATTACAGATACGCAGTATTTT.